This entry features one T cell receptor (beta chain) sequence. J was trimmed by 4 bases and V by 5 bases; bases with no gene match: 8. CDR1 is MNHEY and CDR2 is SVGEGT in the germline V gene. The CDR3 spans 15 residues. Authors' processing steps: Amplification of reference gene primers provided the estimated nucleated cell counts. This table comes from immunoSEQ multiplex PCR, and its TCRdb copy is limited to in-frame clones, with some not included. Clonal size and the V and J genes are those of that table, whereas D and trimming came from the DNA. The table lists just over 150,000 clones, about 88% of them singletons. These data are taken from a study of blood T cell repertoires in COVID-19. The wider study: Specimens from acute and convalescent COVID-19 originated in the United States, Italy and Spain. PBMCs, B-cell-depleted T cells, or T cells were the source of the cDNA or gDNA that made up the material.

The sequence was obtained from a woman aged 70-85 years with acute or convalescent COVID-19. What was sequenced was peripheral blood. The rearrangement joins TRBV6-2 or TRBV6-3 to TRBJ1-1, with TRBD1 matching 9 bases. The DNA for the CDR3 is TGTGCCAGCAGTAAGACAGGGGGTATGAGCACTGAAGCTTTCTTT. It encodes CASSKTGGMSTEAFF.